The T cell receptor beta chain described here comes from a study of cytomegalovirus exposure and HLA in healthy donors. Study background: Membership in the Caucasian-associated ancestry cluster was found for around four fifths of 300 to 500 genotyped donors. Findings and limits, study-wide: Exclusion applied to some V segments, including TRBV6-2 and TRBV6-3, as they were indistinguishable. Sequencing likely generated an artifact that appeared as a cluster of highly shared sequence variants.

Comments on this clone: Its antigen is as yet unknown.

Researchers ran the PCR with 60 Vbeta and 13 Jbeta primers. Assay: immunoSEQ multiplex PCR; the TCRdb copy retains only in-frame clones and omits some. The sample records 150,000 or so clones, over 75% being singletons. Trimming at V came to 0 bases and at J to 1 base, leaving 5 bases not matched to a gene. The germline CDR1 and CDR2 sequences are SGHRS and YFSETQ. This CDR3 is built from 18 residues. This clonotype was obtained from a woman aged 40 to 50 in good health and CMV-seropositive. The material sequenced was PBMCs. The V gene is TRBV5-1, the J gene TRBJ2-2; 11 nucleotides align to TRBD2. The CDR3 loop is CASSLVVGTSGNTGELFF. The CDR3 coding sequence is TGCGCCAGCAGCTTGGTAGTTGGGACTAGCGGGAACACCGGGGAGCTGTTTTTT.